The T cell receptor beta chain under discussion was sequenced for a study of shared clonotypes between healthy human individuals. At the level of the study: Three CD4 naive, three CD4 memory, two CD8 naive and one CD8 memory plate were used per donor.

Naive CD8 cells lacked CD45RO, underwent positive selection for CCR7 and left out terminally differentiated effector memory CD45RA+ cells. Study-level results: In general, naive subsets displayed greater estimated richness than memory subsets did. Rarefaction exposed incomplete sorted-subset sequencing despite large depth.

As for this clone: Its antigen is unidentified.

Assay: immunoSEQ multiplex PCR; the TCRdb copy retains only in-frame clones and omits some. The repertoire holds some 600,000 clones, with 95% to 97% as singletons. Germline lookup yields CDR1 SGHNT and CDR2 YENEEA. The CDR3 runs 14 residues. Trimming pared 5 bases from V and 2 bases from J, leaving 9 bases between. The material sequenced was naive CD8+ T cells sorted from blood. This TCR was sampled from a woman between 25 and 40 years old in good health. The V call is TRBV11-3, the J call TRBJ2-2; no reliable D call. The CDR3 protein is CASSQTLNTGELFF. The CDR3 DNA follows: TGTGCCAGCAGCCAGACCCTCAACACCGGGGAGCTGTTTTTT.